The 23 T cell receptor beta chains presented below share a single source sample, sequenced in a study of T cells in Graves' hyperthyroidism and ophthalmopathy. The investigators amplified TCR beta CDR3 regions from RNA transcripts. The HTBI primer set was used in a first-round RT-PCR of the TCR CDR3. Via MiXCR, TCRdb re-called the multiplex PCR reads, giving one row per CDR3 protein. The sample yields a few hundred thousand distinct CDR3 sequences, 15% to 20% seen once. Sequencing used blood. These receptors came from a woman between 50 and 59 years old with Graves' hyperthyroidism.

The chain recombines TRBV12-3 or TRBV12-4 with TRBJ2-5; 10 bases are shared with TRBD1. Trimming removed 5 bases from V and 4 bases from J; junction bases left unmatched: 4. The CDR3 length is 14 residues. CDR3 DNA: TGTGCCAGCAGTGGGACAGGGGTGGGAGAGACCCAGTACTTC. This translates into CASSGTGVGETQYF.

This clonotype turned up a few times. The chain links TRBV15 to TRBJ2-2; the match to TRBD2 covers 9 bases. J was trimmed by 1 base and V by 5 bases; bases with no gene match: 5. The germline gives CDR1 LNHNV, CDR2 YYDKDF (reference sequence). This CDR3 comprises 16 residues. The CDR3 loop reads CATSPRLAENTGELFF. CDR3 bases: TGTGCCACCAGCCCCCGACTAGCGGAGAACACCGGGGAGCTGTTTTTT. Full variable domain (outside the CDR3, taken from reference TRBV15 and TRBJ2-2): DAMVIQNPRYQVTQFGKPVTLSCSQTLNHNVMYWYQQKSSQAPKLLFHYYDKDFNNEADTPDNFQSRRPNTSFCFLDIRSPGLGDTAMYLCATSPRLAENTGELFFGEGSRLTVL.

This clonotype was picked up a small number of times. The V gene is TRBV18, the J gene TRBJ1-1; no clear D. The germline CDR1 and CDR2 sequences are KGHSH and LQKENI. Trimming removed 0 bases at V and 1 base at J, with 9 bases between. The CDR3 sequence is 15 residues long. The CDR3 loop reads CASSPPGFANTEAFF. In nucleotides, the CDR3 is TGTGCCAGCTCACCACCGGGATTTGCGAACACTGAAGCTTTCTTT. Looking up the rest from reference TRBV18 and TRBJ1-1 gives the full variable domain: NAGVMQNPRHLVRRRGQEARLRCSPMKGHSHVYWYRQLPEEGLKFMVYLQKENIIDESGMPKERFSAEFPKEGPSILRIQQVVRGDSAAYFCASSPPGFANTEAFFGQGTRLTVV.

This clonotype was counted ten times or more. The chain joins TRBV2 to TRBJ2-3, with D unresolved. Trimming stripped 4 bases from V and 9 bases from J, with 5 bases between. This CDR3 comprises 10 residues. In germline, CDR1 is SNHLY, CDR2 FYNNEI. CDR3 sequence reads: CASSVATQYF. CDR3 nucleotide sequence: TGTGCCAGCAGTGTGGCCACGCAGTATTTT.

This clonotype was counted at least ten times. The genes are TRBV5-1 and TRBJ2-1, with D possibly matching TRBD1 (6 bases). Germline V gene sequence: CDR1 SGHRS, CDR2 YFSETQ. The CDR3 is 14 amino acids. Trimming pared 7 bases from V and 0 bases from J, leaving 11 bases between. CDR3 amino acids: CASHTGSSYNEQFF. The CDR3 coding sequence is TGCGCCAGCCATACAGGGAGCTCCTACAATGAGCAGTTCTTC.

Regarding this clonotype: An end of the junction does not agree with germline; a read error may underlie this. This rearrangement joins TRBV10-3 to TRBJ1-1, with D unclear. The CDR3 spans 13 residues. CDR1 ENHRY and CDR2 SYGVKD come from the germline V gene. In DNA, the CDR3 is TGTGCCATCAGTGGCCTCCAGAACACTGAAGTTTTCTTT. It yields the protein CAISGLQNTEVFF.

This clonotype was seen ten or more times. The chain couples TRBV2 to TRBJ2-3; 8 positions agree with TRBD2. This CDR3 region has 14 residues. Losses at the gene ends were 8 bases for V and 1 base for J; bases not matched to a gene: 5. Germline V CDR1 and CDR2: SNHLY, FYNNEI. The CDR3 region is CASAGAGGTDTQYF. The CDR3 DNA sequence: TGTGCCAGCGCGGGAGCGGGGGGCACAGATACGCAGTATTTT.

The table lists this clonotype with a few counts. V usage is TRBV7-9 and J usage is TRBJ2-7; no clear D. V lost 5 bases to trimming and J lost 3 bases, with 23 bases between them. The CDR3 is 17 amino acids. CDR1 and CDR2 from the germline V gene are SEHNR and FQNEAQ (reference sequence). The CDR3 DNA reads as TGTGCCAGCAGCACAGAAGGGAAGGCCTCTCCCGTCTACGAGCAGTACGTC. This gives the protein CASSTEGKASPVYEQYV.

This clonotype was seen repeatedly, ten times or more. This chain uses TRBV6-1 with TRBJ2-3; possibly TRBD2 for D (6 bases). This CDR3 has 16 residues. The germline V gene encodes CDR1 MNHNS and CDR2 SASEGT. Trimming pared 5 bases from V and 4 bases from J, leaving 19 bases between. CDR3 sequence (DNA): TGTGCCAGCAGTCCTCGGGGCGGGGAGGCATCAGATACGCAGTATTTT. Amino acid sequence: CASSPRGGEASDTQYF.

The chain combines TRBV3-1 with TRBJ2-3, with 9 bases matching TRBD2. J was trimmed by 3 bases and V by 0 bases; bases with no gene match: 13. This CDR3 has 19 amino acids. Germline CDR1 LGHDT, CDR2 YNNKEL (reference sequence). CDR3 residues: CASSQDHGGGGAITDTQYF. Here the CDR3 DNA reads TGTGCCAGCAGCCAAGATCATGGCGGGGGGGGAGCAATAACAGATACGCAGTATTTT.

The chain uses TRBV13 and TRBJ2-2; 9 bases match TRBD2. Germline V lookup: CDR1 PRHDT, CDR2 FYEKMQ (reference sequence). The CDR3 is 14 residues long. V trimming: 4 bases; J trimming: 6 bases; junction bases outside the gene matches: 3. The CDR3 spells CASSWGLAAGELFF. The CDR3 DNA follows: TGTGCCAGCAGCTGGGGACTAGCTGCCGGGGAGCTGTTTTTT. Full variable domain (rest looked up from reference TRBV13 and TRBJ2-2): AAGVIQSPRHLIKEKRETATLKCYPIPRHDTVYWYQQGPGQDPQFLISFYEKMQSDKGSIPDRFSAQQFSDYHSELNMSSLELGDSALYFCASSWGLAAGELFFGEGSRLTVL.

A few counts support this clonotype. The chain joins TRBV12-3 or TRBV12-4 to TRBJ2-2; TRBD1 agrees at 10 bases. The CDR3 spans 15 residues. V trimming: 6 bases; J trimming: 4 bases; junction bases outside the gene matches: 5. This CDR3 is CASRPGTGVTGELFF. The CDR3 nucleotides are TGTGCCAGCAGACCCGGGACAGGGGTCACCGGGGAGCTGTTTTTT.

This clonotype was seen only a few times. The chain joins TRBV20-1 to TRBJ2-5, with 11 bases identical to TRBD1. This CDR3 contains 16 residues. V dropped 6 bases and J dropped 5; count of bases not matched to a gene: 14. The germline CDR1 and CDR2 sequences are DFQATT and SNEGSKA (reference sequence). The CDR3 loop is CSADGGTGGLSETQYF. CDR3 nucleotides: TGCAGTGCCGATGGGGGGACAGGGGGACTTTCGGAGACCCAGTACTTC.

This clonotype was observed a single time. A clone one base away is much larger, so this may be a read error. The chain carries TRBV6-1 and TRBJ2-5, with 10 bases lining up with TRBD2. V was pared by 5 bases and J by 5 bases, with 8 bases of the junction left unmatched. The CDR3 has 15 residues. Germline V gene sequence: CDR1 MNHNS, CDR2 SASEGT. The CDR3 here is CASSPAGAGGETQYF. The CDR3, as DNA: TGTGCCAGCAGTCCCGCCGGAGCGGGGGGGGAGACCCAGTACTTC.

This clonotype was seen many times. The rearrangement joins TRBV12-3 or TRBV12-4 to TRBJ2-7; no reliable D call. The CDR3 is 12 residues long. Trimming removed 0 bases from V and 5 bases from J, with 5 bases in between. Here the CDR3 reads CASSLAGNEQYV. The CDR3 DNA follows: TGTGCCAGCAGTTTAGCGGGGAACGAGCAGTACGTC.

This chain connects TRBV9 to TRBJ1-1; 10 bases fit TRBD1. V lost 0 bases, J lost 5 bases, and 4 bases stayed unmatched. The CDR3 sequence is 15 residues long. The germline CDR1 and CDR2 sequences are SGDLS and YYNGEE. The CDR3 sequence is CASSVDDRGHTEAFF. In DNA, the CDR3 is TGTGCCAGCAGCGTAGACGACAGGGGGCATACTGAAGCTTTCTTT.

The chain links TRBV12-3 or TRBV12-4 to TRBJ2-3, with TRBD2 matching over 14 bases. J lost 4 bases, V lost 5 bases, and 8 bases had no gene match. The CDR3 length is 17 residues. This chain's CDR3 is CASSQSTSGRGADTQYF. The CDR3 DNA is TGTGCCAGCAGTCAGTCGACTAGCGGGAGGGGAGCAGATACGCAGTATTTT.

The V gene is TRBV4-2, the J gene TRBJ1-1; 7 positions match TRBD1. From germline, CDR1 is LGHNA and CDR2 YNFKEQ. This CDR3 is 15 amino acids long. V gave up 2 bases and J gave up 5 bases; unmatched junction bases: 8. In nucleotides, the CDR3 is TGTGCCAGCAGCCAACAACAGGGGAAAGATACTGAAGCTTTCTTT. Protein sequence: CASSQQQGKDTEAFF.

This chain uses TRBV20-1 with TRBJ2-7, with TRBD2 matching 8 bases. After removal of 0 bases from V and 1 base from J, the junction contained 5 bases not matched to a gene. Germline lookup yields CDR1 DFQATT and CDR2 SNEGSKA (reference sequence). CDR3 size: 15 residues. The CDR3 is CSARDPASGSYEQYF. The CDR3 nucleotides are TGCAGTGCTAGAGACCCCGCTAGCGGGTCCTACGAGCAGTACTTC.

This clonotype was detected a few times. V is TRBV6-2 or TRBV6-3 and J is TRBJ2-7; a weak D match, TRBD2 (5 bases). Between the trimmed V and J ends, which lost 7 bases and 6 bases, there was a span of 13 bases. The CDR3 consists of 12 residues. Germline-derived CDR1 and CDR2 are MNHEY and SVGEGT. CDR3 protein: CASTTTGSEQYF. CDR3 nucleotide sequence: TGTGCCAGCACCACAACGGGGTCCGAGCAGTACTTC.

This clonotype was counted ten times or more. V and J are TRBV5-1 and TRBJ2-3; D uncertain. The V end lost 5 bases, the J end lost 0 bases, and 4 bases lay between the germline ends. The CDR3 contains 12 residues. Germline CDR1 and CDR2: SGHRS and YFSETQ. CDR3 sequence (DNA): TGCGCCAGCAGAGAAAGCACAGATACGCAGTATTTT. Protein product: CASRESTDTQYF. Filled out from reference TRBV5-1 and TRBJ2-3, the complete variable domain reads KAGVTQTPRYLIKTRGQQVTLSCSPISGHRSVSWYQQTPGQGLQFLFEYFSETQRNKGNFPGRFSGRQFSNSRSEMNVSTLELGDSALYLCASRESTDTQYFGPGTRLTVL.

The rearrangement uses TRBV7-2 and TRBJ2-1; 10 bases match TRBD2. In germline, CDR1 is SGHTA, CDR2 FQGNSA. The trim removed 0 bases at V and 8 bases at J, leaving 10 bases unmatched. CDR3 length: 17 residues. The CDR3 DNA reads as TGTGCCAGCAGCTTAGCCAGCGGGAGGGGACCCCGGGATGAGCAGTTCTTC. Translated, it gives CASSLASGRGPRDEQFF.

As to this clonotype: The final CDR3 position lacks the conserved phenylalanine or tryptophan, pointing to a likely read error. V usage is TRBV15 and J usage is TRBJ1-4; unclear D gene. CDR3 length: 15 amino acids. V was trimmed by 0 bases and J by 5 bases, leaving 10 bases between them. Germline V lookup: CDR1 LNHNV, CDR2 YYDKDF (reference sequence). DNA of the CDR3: TGTGCCACCAGCAGAGATCCGACGGGAAATGAAAAACTGTTTTTA. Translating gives CATSRDPTGNEKLFL.